The 25 T cell receptor beta chains below all came from one sample that was sequenced in a study of blood T cell repertoires in COVID-19. The method was immunoSEQ multiplex PCR; TCRdb's version includes in-frame clones alone and lacks a portion of them. The sample holds tens of thousands of clones; approximately 80% are singletons and the top ten take 20% to 25%. Sequencing input: peripheral blood. The source of these receptors is a woman aged 80 or over with COVID-19, enrolled during active disease.

This clone was counted a single time. The chain recombines TRBV19 with TRBJ1-5, with D possibly matching TRBD1 (6 bases). Germline V lookup: CDR1 LNHDA, CDR2 SQIVND (reference sequence). Between the trimmed V and J ends, which lost 4 bases and 8 bases, there was a span of 12 bases. The CDR3 is 13 residues long. The CDR3 nucleotides read TGTGCCAGTAGTAGGGGATCAGGGGAGCCCCAGCATTTT. Its translation: CASSRGSGEPQHF.

The chain is built from TRBV19 and TRBJ1-1, with D possibly being TRBD1 (6 bases). The germline gives CDR1 LNHDA, CDR2 SQIVND (reference sequence). The CDR3 loop spans 15 amino acids. Trimming took off 2 bases at V and 4 bases at J, with 14 bases between the two ends. CDR3 loop: CASSISAGVGTEAFF. The CDR3 nucleotides read TGTGCCAGTAGTATATCGGCAGGGGTGGGCACTGAAGCTTTCTTT.

The chain carries TRBV3-1 (or the pseudogene TRBV3-2) and TRBJ2-5, with D possibly TRBD2 on 5 matching bases. Germline-derived CDR1 and CDR2 are LGHDT and YNNKEL (reference sequence). The length of the CDR3 is 14 residues. The V and J ends lost 7 bases and 1 base respectively, with 13 bases between them. CDR3 sequence: CASTPLEVQETQYF. CDR3 coding DNA: TGTGCCAGCACCCCACTAGAGGTCCAAGAGACCCAGTACTTC.

The genes are TRBV6-5 and TRBJ2-7, with 8 bases matching TRBD2. This CDR3 contains 14 residues. After removal of 7 bases from V and 2 bases from J, the junction contained 7 bases not matched to a gene. Germline CDR1 reads MNHEY; CDR2 reads SVGAGI. In DNA form, the CDR3 reads TGTGCCAGCACCAGAGCGGGAGAGACCTACGAGCAGTACTTC. Translating it yields CASTRAGETYEQYF.

The V gene is TRBV14, the J gene TRBJ2-3; maybe TRBD2 (6 bases). The V and J ends lost 1 base and 5 bases respectively, with 16 bases between them. Germline V gives CDR1 SGHDN, CDR2 FVKESK. The CDR3 sequence is 16 residues long. CDR3: CASSQVIGTRLDTQYF. The CDR3 DNA sequence: TGTGCCAGCAGCCAAGTCATCGGGACTCGATTAGATACGCAGTATTTT. Filled out from reference TRBV14 and TRBJ2-3, the complete variable domain reads EAGVTQFPSHSVIEKGQTVTLRCDPISGHDNLYWYRRVMGKEIKFLLHFVKESKQDESGMPNNRFLAERTGGTYSTLKVQPAELEDSGVYFCASSQVIGTRLDTQYFGPGTRLTVL.

This rearrangement joins TRBV2 to TRBJ1-2; 7 nucleotides align to TRBD1. CDR1 and CDR2 from the germline V gene are SNHLY and FYNNEI. The CDR3 consists of 13 residues. V trimming: 2 bases; J trimming: 5 bases; junction bases outside the gene matches: 2. CDR3 in amino acids: CASSESGGYGYTF. The CDR3 region has the DNA TGTGCCAGCAGTGAATCAGGGGGATATGGCTACACCTTC.

The chain carries TRBV3-1 (or the pseudogene TRBV3-2) and TRBJ2-7; the match to TRBD2 covers 8 bases. Germline V gene sequence: CDR1 LGHDT, CDR2 YNNKEL (reference sequence). This CDR3 is 13 amino acids long. V was pared by 3 bases and J by 7 bases, with 5 bases of the junction left unmatched. DNA for the CDR3: TGTGCCAGCAGCCATGGGACTAGAAATGAGCAGTACTTC. Amino acid sequence: CASSHGTRNEQYF.

V usage is TRBV3-1 (or the pseudogene TRBV3-2) and J usage is TRBJ1-6; 9 nucleotides line up with TRBD1. The CDR3 length is 14 residues. Germline-derived CDR1 and CDR2 are LGHDT and YNNKEL (reference sequence). V trimming: 5 bases; J trimming: 10 bases; junction bases outside the gene matches: 6. The CDR3, as DNA: TGTGCCAGCAGCAACACAGGGGGCAGGTCACCCCTCCACTTT. It encodes CASSNTGGRSPLHF.

This rearrangement joins TRBV5-1 to TRBJ2-3; 7 bases are a match to TRBD2. The CDR3 is made up of 15 amino acids. The V and J ends lost 0 bases and 3 bases, in that order; junction bases with no gene match: 4. Germline-derived CDR1 and CDR2 are SGHRS and YFSETQ. CDR3 sequence reads: CASSLVGRATDTQYF. CDR3 nucleotides: TGCGCCAGCAGCTTGGTGGGGAGGGCTACAGATACGCAGTATTTT.

The chain has TRBV6-4 and TRBJ2-1; TRBD2 aligns across 15 bases. J gave up 6 bases and V 6 bases, and 12 bases lay outside the gene matches. Germline CDR1 is MRHNA and CDR2 is SNTAGT. This CDR3 has 18 amino acids. The CDR3 DNA reads as TGTGCCAGCAGCCTGGGACTAGCGGGAGGAGTTGGGCTCAATGAGCAGTTCTTC. It specifies CASSLGLAGGVGLNEQFF.

This rearrangement joins TRBV7-6 to TRBJ2-5, with 7 bases lining up with TRBD2. CDR1 SGHVS and CDR2 FNYEAQ come from the germline V gene. J lost 5 bases, V lost 2 bases, and 14 bases had no gene match. The CDR3 consists of 17 residues. The CDR3 coding sequence is TGTGCCAGCAGCTTAATAGACAGCGGGATAGTCGGGGAGACCCAGTACTTC. Its translation: CASSLIDSGIVGETQYF.

The V gene is TRBV4-1, the J gene TRBJ2-5, with 8 bases lining up with TRBD1. The CDR3 has 17 amino acids. Trimming cost V 1 base and J 2 bases; bases outside gene matches: 9. Germline V gives CDR1 MGHRA, CDR2 YSYEKL. The CDR3, as DNA: TGCGCCAGCAGCCAAGGGAGACAGGGGACTCGTCAAGAGACCCAGTACTTC. Encoded protein: CASSQGRQGTRQETQYF.

V gene TRBV5-1 combines with J gene TRBJ2-7, with 8 bases aligning to TRBD1. The CDR3 loop spans 14 amino acids. Germline V CDR1 and CDR2: SGHRS, YFSETQ. The junction had 10 bases not matched to a gene; V was cut back by 4 bases and J by 7 bases. This chain's CDR3 is CASSASATGGEQYF. CDR3 sequence (DNA): TGCGCCAGCAGCGCATCGGCCACAGGGGGGGAGCAGTACTTC.

The chain joins TRBV7-9 to TRBJ2-1; a weak D match, TRBD2 (7 bases). V lost 5 bases and J lost 8, with 25 bases in between. CDR1 is SEHNR and CDR2 is FQNEAQ in the germline V gene (reference sequence). The CDR3 is made up of 17 amino acids. The CDR3 coding sequence is TGTGCCAGCAGCCCCCCCCAAAGCGGGACAATCAGGGATGAGCAGTTCTTC. It yields the protein CASSPPQSGTIRDEQFF.

The rearrangement links TRBV7-3 to TRBJ2-3, with D perhaps matching TRBD1 (6 bases). This CDR3 spans 15 amino acids. Deletions cut 5 bases from V and 0 bases from J, with 12 bases between. Germline values: CDR1 SGHTA, CDR2 FQGTGA. The CDR3, as DNA: TGTGCCAGCAGCGAACAGGGAACTAGCACAGATACGCAGTATTTT. The encoded protein is CASSEQGTSTDTQYF. The variable domain in full, completed from reference TRBV7-3 and TRBJ2-3, reads GAGVSQTPSNKVTEKGKYVELRCDPISGHTALYWYRQSLGQGPEFLIYFQGTGAADDSGLPNDRFFAVRPEGSVSTLKIQRTERGDSAVYLCASSEQGTSTDTQYFGPGTRLTVL.

The gene calls are TRBV25-1 and TRBJ1-4; no clear D. The CDR3 is 15 amino acids. Trimming removed 3 bases at V and 7 bases at J, with 15 bases between. Looked up from germline, CDR1 is MGHDK and CDR2 is SYGVNS. The CDR3 sequence: CASSESDKVAEKLFF. The DNA of the CDR3 is TGTGCCAGCAGTGAGTCCGACAAAGTGGCTGAAAAACTGTTTTTT.

As concerns this clone: At one of its ends the junction is not consistent with the germline gene, which may arise from a read error. This chain uses TRBV7-7 with TRBJ1-2; perhaps TRBD1 as D (5 bases). The CDR3 is 15 residues long. In germline, CDR1 is SSHAT, CDR2 FNYEAQ (reference sequence). The CDR3 sequence: CASSLVGHPNYGYTF. The CDR3 nucleotides are TGTGCTAGCAGCTTAGTAGGACACCCAAACTATGGCTACACCTTC. The full variable domain, completed using reference TRBV7-7 and TRBJ1-2, is GAGVSQSPRYKVTKRGQDVTLRCDPISSHATLYWYQQALGQGPEFLTYFNYEAQPDKSGLPSDRFSAERPEGSISTLTIQRTEQRDSAMYRCASSLVGHPNYGYTFGSGTRLTVV.

The chain is built from TRBV5-1 and TRBJ2-7, with 10 nucleotides matching TRBD2. With 5 bases clipped from V and 1 base from J, the junction kept 9 bases outside the gene matches. Per germline, CDR1 SGHRS and CDR2 YFSETQ. The CDR3 loop spans 16 amino acids. Here the CDR3 reads CASSSSGTSVSYEQYF. The DNA of the CDR3 is TGCGCCAGCAGTTCTTCCGGGACTAGCGTTTCCTACGAGCAGTACTTC.

The chain is built from TRBV11-2 and TRBJ2-1; the match to TRBD2 covers 12 bases. Germline V gene data show CDR1 as SGHAT and CDR2 as FQNNGV. The CDR3 contains 15 residues. The junction had 3 bases not matched to a gene; V was cut back by 5 bases and J by 4 bases. CDR3 DNA sequence: TGTGCCAGCAGCCGGACTAGCGGGGATTACAATGAGCAGTTCTTC. This encodes CASSRTSGDYNEQFF.

V gene TRBV19 combines with J gene TRBJ2-1; 13 bases match TRBD2. CDR3 length: 14 residues. The germline V gene has CDR1 LNHDA and CDR2 SQIVND (reference sequence). V was clipped by 8 bases and J by 7 bases; unmatched bases: 5. CDR3 sequence reads: CASRWTSGSNEQFF. The CDR3 DNA follows: TGTGCCAGTCGGTGGACTAGCGGGAGTAATGAGCAGTTCTTC. The whole variable domain, remainder taken from reference TRBV19 and TRBJ2-1, is DGGITQSPKYLFRKEGQNVTLSCEQNLNHDAMYWYRQDPGQGLRLIYYSQIVNDFQKGDIAEGYSVSREKKESFPLTVTSAQKNPTAFYLCASRWTSGSNEQFFGPGTRLTVL.

The gene calls are TRBV14 and TRBJ1-2, with TRBD1 as a possible D gene (6 bases). In germline, CDR1 is SGHDN, CDR2 FVKESK. Trimming cost V 0 bases and J 4 bases, with 12 bases left between them. This CDR3 comprises 15 residues. CDR3 bases: TGTGCCAGCAGCCAAGAACCCACAGGGCTCTATGGCTACACCTTC. Translating gives CASSQEPTGLYGYTF.

This chain connects TRBV9 to TRBJ2-1, with D possibly TRBD2 on 6 matching bases. The V and J ends lost 0 bases and 1 base respectively, with 8 bases between them. The CDR3 length is 15 residues. The germline CDR1 and CDR2 sequences are SGDLS and YYNGEE. The CDR3 reads CASSVDGGSYNEQFF. The CDR3 DNA reads as TGTGCCAGCAGCGTAGACGGGGGATCCTACAATGAGCAGTTCTTC. Full variable domain (rest looked up from reference TRBV9 and TRBJ2-1): DSGVTQTPKHLITATGQRVTLRCSPRSGDLSVYWYQQSLDQGLQFLIQYYNGEERAKGNILERFSAQQFPDLHSELNLSSLELGDSALYFCASSVDGGSYNEQFFGPGTRLTVL.

The rearrangement joins TRBV3-1 (or the pseudogene TRBV3-2) to TRBJ2-2, with 8 nucleotides matching TRBD1. CDR1 and CDR2 (germline): LGHDT, YNNKEL (reference sequence). The CDR3 has 12 amino acids. J gave up 15 bases and V 5 bases, and 8 bases lay outside the gene matches. CDR3: CASSADRGRVFF. In DNA, the CDR3 is TGTGCCAGCAGCGCAGACAGGGGTAGGGTGTTTTTT.

This chain links TRBV5-1 with TRBJ2-3; 9 bases fit TRBD2. From germline, CDR1 is SGHRS and CDR2 YFSETQ. The junction had 11 bases not matched to a gene; V was cut back by 4 bases and J by 2 bases. The CDR3 extends over 17 amino acids. CDR3 loop: CASSTGLAGKYTDTQYF. CDR3 coding DNA: TGCGCCAGCAGCACCGGGCTAGCGGGAAAATACACAGATACGCAGTATTTT.

The chain couples TRBV12-3 or TRBV12-4 to TRBJ1-4; D is undetermined. Trimming removed 3 bases at V and 7 bases at J, with 6 bases between. This CDR3 has 12 amino acids. In DNA form, the CDR3 reads TGTGCCAGCAGTTTGAGACTTGAAAAACTGTTTTTT. It translates to CASSLRLEKLFF.